This TCR beta chain is drawn from a study of response to subunit inactivated influenza vaccine. TCRdb itself ran the RT-PCR reads through MiXCR, one entry per CDR3 protein. The repertoire consists of about 520,000 distinct CDR3 sequences, with approximately 7.8% occurring once and the leading ten covering over 10%. The CDR3 spans 14 residues. Per germline, CDR1 KGHSH and CDR2 LQKENI. The germline V and J ends were trimmed by 5 bases and 1 base, with 11 bases remaining between them. Study-wide results and limits: Each seasonal influenza vaccination recruits few new T cells, the authors suggested.

Remarks on this clonotype: What it binds is not known.

The input for sequencing was PBMCs from blood, taken around 25 months after vaccination. This sequence joins TRBV18 and TRBJ1-1, with unresolved D. The source is a man in his fifties or sixties who received an inactivated influenza vaccine. The CDR3 DNA reads TGTGCCAGCTCAGCACTCGGACGGAACACTGAAGCTTTCTTT. Translation: CASSALGRNTEAFF.